A selection of T cell receptor beta chains follows, all from one sample in a study of shared clonotypes between healthy human individuals. The protocol was immunoSEQ multiplex PCR, while the TCRdb copy is restricted to in-frame clones and leaves out a portion. This sample has 1.6 million or so clones; approximately 98.5% occur once, and the top ten carry approximately 0.4%. The sequencing input was naive CD4+ T cells sorted from blood. The receptor set was obtained from a man aged 25-40 years in good health. Each CDR3 is given with its conserved first and last residue. Each record gives: clone size, J gene, D gene, V gene, CDR3 DNA, CDR3 protein. A D gene is named only where the DNA matches it firmly. Not all rows give a size; the values are once, few, many and, for expanded clones, a class.

abundance: .
j_gene: TRBJ2-1
d_gene: TRBD1
v_gene: TRBV29-1
CDR3nt: TGCAGCGTGGCCCGGGACAGGGGGTACAATGAGCAGTTCTTC
CDR3aa: CSVARDRGYNEQFF

abundance: .
j_gene: TRBJ2-5
d_gene: .
v_gene: TRBV5-1
CDR3nt: TGCGCCAGCAACGTCCAGGGAGCTATCAAAGAGACCCAGTACTTC
CDR3aa: CASNVQGAIKETQYF

abundance: .
j_gene: TRBJ1-5
d_gene: TRBD1
v_gene: TRBV28
CDR3nt: TGTGCCAGCAGTGTAGTCGGGGGACAGGGGGCTGGCAATCAGCCCCAGCATTTT
CDR3aa: CASSVVGGQGAGNQPQHF

abundance: .
j_gene: TRBJ1-2
d_gene: .
v_gene: TRBV28
CDR3nt: TGTGCCAGCAGGCTCAGGGAGAACTATGGCTACACCTTC
CDR3aa: CASRLRENYGYTF

abundance: once
j_gene: TRBJ2-2
d_gene: TRBD1
v_gene: TRBV7-2
CDR3nt: TGTGCCAGCAGCTTTCTGCCAGGGGGCTACACCGGGGAGCTGTTTTTT
CDR3aa: CASSFLPGGYTGELFF

abundance: .
j_gene: TRBJ2-2
d_gene: .
v_gene: TRBV5-4
CDR3nt: TGTGCCAGCAGCTTGTACCGAAAAATGGGCGGGGAGCTGTTTTTT
CDR3aa: CASSLYRKMGGELFF

abundance: .
j_gene: TRBJ2-1
d_gene: TRBD2
v_gene: TRBV29-1
CDR3nt: TGCAGCGTTGAACTAGCGGCCTACAATGAGCAGTTCTTC
CDR3aa: CSVELAAYNEQFF

abundance: .
j_gene: TRBJ2-1
d_gene: .
v_gene: TRBV5-1
CDR3nt: TGCGCCAGCAGCTTCCGCCCAGAGCCCTACAATGAGCAGTTCTTC
CDR3aa: CASSFRPEPYNEQFF

abundance: .
j_gene: TRBJ1-4
d_gene: TRBD1
v_gene: TRBV6-6
CDR3nt: TGTGCCAGCCGCGACAGGGGGAATGAAAAACTGTTTTTT
CDR3aa: CASRDRGNEKLFF

abundance: .
j_gene: TRBJ1-1
d_gene: .
v_gene: TRBV19
CDR3nt: TGTGCCAGTACCACCACCTTGGGGGTGGGAGCTTTCTTT
CDR3aa: CASTTTLGVGAFF

abundance: .
j_gene: TRBJ2-5
d_gene: TRBD2
v_gene: TRBV5-1
CDR3nt: TGCGCCAGCAACCCCGGGGGCGGGGGGCGCTGGGAGACCCAGTACTTC
CDR3aa: CASNPGGGGRWETQYF

abundance: .
j_gene: TRBJ2-3
d_gene: .
v_gene: TRBV14
CDR3nt: TGTGCCAGCAGCCAATCCTCGGGGCGGTTCGGGACAGATACGCAGTATTTT
CDR3aa: CASSQSSGRFGTDTQYF

abundance: .
j_gene: TRBJ1-1
d_gene: .
v_gene: TRBV5-1
CDR3nt: TGCGCCAGCAGCCGGGACGGACGCAGTGAAGCTTTCTTT
CDR3aa: CASSRDGRSEAFF

abundance: .
j_gene: TRBJ2-7
d_gene: .
v_gene: TRBV6-1
CDR3nt: TGTGCCAGCTCACGGCAAGGACTCCGGTCATCCGAGCAGTACTTC
CDR3aa: CASSRQGLRSSEQYF

abundance: .
j_gene: TRBJ2-3
d_gene: .
v_gene: TRBV6-1
CDR3nt: TGTGCCAGCAGTGATGAAGGGCGTTACACAGATACGCAGTATTTT
CDR3aa: CASSDEGRYTDTQYF

abundance: .
j_gene: TRBJ2-1
d_gene: TRBD1
v_gene: TRBV29-1
CDR3nt: TGCAGCGTTGGGGACAGGCAGTTCTTC
CDR3aa: CSVGDRQFF

abundance: .
j_gene: TRBJ2-7
d_gene: TRBD2
v_gene: TRBV7-8
CDR3nt: TGTGCCAGCAGCTTTGGACTAGCGGGAGGGGATCCCTACGAGCAGTACTTC
CDR3aa: CASSFGLAGGDPYEQYF

abundance: .
j_gene: TRBJ2-2
d_gene: TRBD2
v_gene: TRBV7-6
CDR3nt: TGTGCCAGCAAACCCCCTTCCTGGGGCGGGGGGAACACCGGGGAGCTGTTTTTT
CDR3aa: CASKPPSWGGGNTGELFF

abundance: once
j_gene: TRBJ1-2
d_gene: .
v_gene: TRBV10-3
CDR3nt: TGTGCCATCAGTGATGGGGGAACGATTTCTGGCTACACCTTC
CDR3aa: CAISDGGTISGYTF

abundance: .
j_gene: TRBJ2-1
d_gene: .
v_gene: TRBV7-2
CDR3nt: TGTGCCAGCAGTCGGACTGCCCATTCCTACAATGAGCAGTTCTTC
CDR3aa: CASSRTAHSYNEQFF

abundance: .
j_gene: TRBJ2-5
d_gene: TRBD1
v_gene: TRBV7-9
CDR3nt: TGTGCCAGCAGTTCGAGGGGGCAGCAAGAGACCCAGTACTTC
CDR3aa: CASSSRGQQETQYF

abundance: .
j_gene: TRBJ2-1
d_gene: TRBD2
v_gene: TRBV5-1
CDR3nt: TGCGCCAGCAGCTGGGGAGGGACTAGCGGGAGGGCCAATGAGCAGTTCTTC
CDR3aa: CASSWGGTSGRANEQFF

abundance: once
j_gene: TRBJ2-1
d_gene: TRBD2
v_gene: TRBV5-1
CDR3nt: TGCGCCAGCAGCCTACTAGCGGGAGTATACAATGAGCAGTTCTTC
CDR3aa: CASSLLAGVYNEQFF

abundance: .
j_gene: TRBJ2-7
d_gene: .
v_gene: TRBV20-1
CDR3nt: TGCAGTGCTAGTTTAATCCAGGGGCAGTACTTC
CDR3aa: CSASLIQGQYF

abundance: .
j_gene: TRBJ1-3
d_gene: .
v_gene: TRBV30
CDR3nt: TGTGCCTGGAGAAGCCCCGACCGCTCTGGAAACACCATATATTTT
CDR3aa: CAWRSPDRSGNTIYF

abundance: .
j_gene: TRBJ2-1
d_gene: .
v_gene: TRBV27
CDR3nt: TGTGCCAGCAGTGTCGATACGGGGGTTGAGCAGTTCTTC
CDR3aa: CASSVDTGVEQFF

abundance: .
j_gene: TRBJ2-7
d_gene: TRBD2
v_gene: TRBV29-1
CDR3nt: TGCAGCGCCGGGGGGGGACTCAACGCCGACGAGCAGTACTTC
CDR3aa: CSAGGGLNADEQYF

abundance: .
j_gene: TRBJ1-2
d_gene: .
v_gene: TRBV5-8
CDR3nt: TGTGCCAGCAGCTTGGAAGGCAGCTCCGACTATGGCTACACCTTC
CDR3aa: CASSLEGSSDYGYTF

abundance: .
j_gene: TRBJ2-2
d_gene: TRBD2
v_gene: TRBV28
CDR3nt: TGTGCCAGCAGTTTACTAGCGGGACGTCGTGGCACCGGGGAGCTGTTTTTT
CDR3aa: CASSLLAGRRGTGELFF